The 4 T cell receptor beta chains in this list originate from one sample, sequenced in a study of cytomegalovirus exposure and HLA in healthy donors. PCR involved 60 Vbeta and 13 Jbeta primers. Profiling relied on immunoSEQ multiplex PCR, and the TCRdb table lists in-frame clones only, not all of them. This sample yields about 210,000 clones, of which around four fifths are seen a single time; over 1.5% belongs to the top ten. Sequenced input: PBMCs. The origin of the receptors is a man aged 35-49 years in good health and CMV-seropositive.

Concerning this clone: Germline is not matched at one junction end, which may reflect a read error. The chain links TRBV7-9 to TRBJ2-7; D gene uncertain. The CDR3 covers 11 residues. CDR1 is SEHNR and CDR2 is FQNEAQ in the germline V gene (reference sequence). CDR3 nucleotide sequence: TGTTCCAGCAGCTTTAGCCACGAGCAGTACTTC. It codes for CSSSFSHEQYF. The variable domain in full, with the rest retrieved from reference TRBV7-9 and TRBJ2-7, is DTGVSQNPRHKITKRGQNVTFRCDPISEHNRLYWYRQTLGQGPEFLTYFQNEAQLEKSRLLSDRFSAERPKGSFSTLEIQRTEQGDSAMYLCSSSFSHEQYFGPGTRLTVT.

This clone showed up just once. CDR3 amino acids: CASSLGSSGWDEQFF. CDR3 sequence (DNA): TGTGCCAGCAGCCTGGGGTCTAGCGGGTGGGATGAGCAGTTCTTC. V is TRBV7-2 and J is TRBJ2-1, with 8 bases lining up with TRBD2. The CDR3 spans 15 residues. V shed 5 bases and J 8 bases; nucleotides not matched to a gene: 11. Germline V CDR1 and CDR2: SGHTA, FQGNSA.

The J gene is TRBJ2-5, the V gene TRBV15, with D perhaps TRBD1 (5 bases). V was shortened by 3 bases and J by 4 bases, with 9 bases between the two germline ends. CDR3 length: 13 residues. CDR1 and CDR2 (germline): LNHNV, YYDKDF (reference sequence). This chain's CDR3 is CATSRGLGETQYF. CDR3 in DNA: TGTGCCACCAGCAGGGGGCTTGGAGAGACCCAGTACTTC.

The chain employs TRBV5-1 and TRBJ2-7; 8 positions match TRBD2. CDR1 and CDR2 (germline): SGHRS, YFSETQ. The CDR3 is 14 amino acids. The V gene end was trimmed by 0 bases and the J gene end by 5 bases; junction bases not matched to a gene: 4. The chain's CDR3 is CASSLDPAGDEQYF. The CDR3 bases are TGCGCCAGCAGCTTGGACCCAGCGGGAGACGAGCAGTACTTC.